The rows below give T cell receptor beta chains drawn from one sample of a study of control samples from healthy donors and cancer patients. Produced via immunoSEQ multiplex PCR; TCRdb's table is partial and in-frame only. The sample consists of about 69,000 clones, about 80% of them appearing once. Sequenced material: PBMCs. These receptors were taken from a woman between 50 and 59 years old with lung cancer. The CDR3 runs from the conserved cysteine through the conserved F or W. A D gene is named only where the DNA matches it firmly. Size is omitted from some rows. Given values are once, few, many or a class for expanded clones.

>17|TRBJ1-6|TRBV4-1|TRBD1|NA
CASSQDKAGTGNSPLHF
TGCGCCAGCAGCCAAGATAAGGCCGGGACAGGGAATTCACCCCTCCACTTT
>15|TRBJ1-1|TRBV10-3|NA|few
CAISGQQGGRTEAFF
TGTGCCATCAGTGGTCAACAGGGTGGACGGACTGAAGCTTTCTTT
>15|TRBJ1-2|TRBV6-5|TRBD1|NA
CASSRGTGKAYGYTF
TGTGCCAGCAGCAGGGGGACAGGGAAGGCGTATGGCTACACCTTC
>15|TRBJ2-5|TRBV7-2|TRBD2|NA
CASSLMRGTQETQYF
TGTGCCAGCAGCTTAATGCGGGGGACTCAAGAGACCCAGTACTTC
>15|TRBJ1-3|TRBV3-1/TRBV3-2|TRBD1|NA
CASSQGQGAENTIYF
TGTGCCAGCAGCCAGGGCCAGGGGGCGGAGAACACCATATATTTT
>13|TRBJ2-7|TRBV30|NA|NA
CAWSVDAGGEQYF
TGTGCCTGGAGTGTAGACGCCGGAGGCGAGCAGTACTTC
>14|TRBJ2-5|TRBV2|TRBD2|NA
CASTQVLAGETQYF
TGTGCCAGTACACAGGTACTAGCGGGGGAGACCCAGTACTTC
>15|TRBJ1-1|TRBV28|NA|few
CASSPPVAGGTEAFF
TGTGCCAGCAGTCCACCTGTGGCTGGGGGCACTGAAGCTTTCTTT
>14|TRBJ2-5|TRBV7-2|TRBD1|NA
CASSSDRGRETQYF
TGTGCCAGCAGCTCGGACAGGGGGCGGGAGACCCAGTACTTC
>14|TRBJ1-1|TRBV29-1|NA|NA
CSVDLVGGHTEAFF
TGCAGCGTTGATCTCGTCGGGGGGCACACTGAAGCTTTCTTT